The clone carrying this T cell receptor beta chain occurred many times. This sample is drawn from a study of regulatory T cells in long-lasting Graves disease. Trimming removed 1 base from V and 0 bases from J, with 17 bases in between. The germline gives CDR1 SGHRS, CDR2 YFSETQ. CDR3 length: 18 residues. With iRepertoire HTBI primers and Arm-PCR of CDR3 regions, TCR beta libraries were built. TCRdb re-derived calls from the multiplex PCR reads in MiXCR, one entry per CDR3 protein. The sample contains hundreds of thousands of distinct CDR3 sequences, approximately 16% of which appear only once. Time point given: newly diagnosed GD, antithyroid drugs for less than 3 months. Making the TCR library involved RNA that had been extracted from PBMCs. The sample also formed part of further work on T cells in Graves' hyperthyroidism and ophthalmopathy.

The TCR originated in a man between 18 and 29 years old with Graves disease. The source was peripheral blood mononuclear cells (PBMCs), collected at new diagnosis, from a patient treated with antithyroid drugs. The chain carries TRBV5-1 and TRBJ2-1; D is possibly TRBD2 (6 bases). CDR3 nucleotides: TGCGCCAGCAGCTTGTTTTGGGACTTCTATTCCTCCTACAATGAGCAGTTCTTC. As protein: CASSLFWDFYSSYNEQFF.